Below, 17 T cell receptor beta chains from the same sample are listed, as sequenced in a study of blood T cell repertoires in COVID-19. TCRdb's copy holds only in-frame clones and misses some; the assay was immunoSEQ multiplex PCR. The sample records 250,000 or so clones, 65% to 85% being singletons. The sequenced material came from peripheral blood. These TCRs come from a human donor in a cohort sampled during active COVID-19.

This sequence joins TRBV14 and TRBJ2-3; 7 bases fit TRBD2. This CDR3 region has 16 residues. V shed 6 bases, J shed 5 bases, and the junction held 14 bases outside the gene matches. CDR1 is SGHDN, CDR2 FVKESK, per germline. The CDR3 spells CASSILAVAWGDTQYF. CDR3 DNA: TGTGCCAGCAGTATCCTAGCGGTTGCTTGGGGAGATACGCAGTATTTT.

The rearrangement links TRBV5-1 to TRBJ1-6; 8 bases are a match to TRBD1. Germline CDR1 and CDR2: SGHRS and YFSETQ. The CDR3 is 16 amino acids. J gave up 9 bases and V 1 base, and 9 bases lay outside the gene matches. The CDR3 reads CASSLSRDRSISPLHF. DNA of the CDR3: TGCGCCAGCAGCTTGTCGCGGGACAGGTCTATTTCACCCCTCCACTTT.

The chain links TRBV19 to TRBJ2-3; D is perhaps TRBD2 (5 bases). The germline V and J ends were trimmed by 4 bases and 6 bases, with 11 bases remaining between them. The CDR3 loop spans 13 amino acids. Germline V gene sequence: CDR1 LNHDA, CDR2 SQIVND (reference sequence). CDR3 in amino acids: CASSNRPGDTQYF. CDR3 in DNA: TGTGCCAGTAGTAATCGGCCGGGGGATACGCAGTATTTT.

This clone occurred once. The chain couples TRBV6-4 to TRBJ1-1, with 8 bases aligning to TRBD1. The CDR3 extends over 14 amino acids. The germline CDR1 and CDR2 sequences are MRHNA and SNTAGT. J lost 0 bases, V lost 6 bases, and 3 bases had no gene match. The CDR3 region is CASSRQGMNTEAFF. The CDR3 nucleotides are TGTGCCAGCAGCCGACAGGGGATGAACACTGAAGCTTTCTTT.

The genes are TRBV5-1 and TRBJ2-7, with TRBD1 matching over 8 bases. Germline CDR1 SGHRS, CDR2 YFSETQ. CDR3 length: 14 residues. V was clipped by 0 bases and J by 8 bases; unmatched bases: 7. In DNA, the CDR3 is TGCGCCAGCAGCTTGGGACAGGGGTCTGTCAAGCAGTACTTC. Translating it yields CASSLGQGSVKQYF.

This sequence joins TRBV19 and TRBJ2-5; 10 positions match TRBD2. CDR1 is LNHDA, CDR2 SQIVND, per germline (reference sequence). V was pared by 3 bases and J by 5 bases, with 9 bases of the junction left unmatched. CDR3 length equals 16 residues. The CDR3 spells CASSIQRGGPRETQYF. In DNA form, the CDR3 reads TGTGCCAGTAGTATCCAGCGGGGGGGCCCTCGGGAGACCCAGTACTTC.

The J gene is TRBJ2-2, the V gene TRBV7-9; TRBD2 is a possible D gene (6 bases). The CDR3 consists of 15 residues. In germline, CDR1 is SEHNR, CDR2 FQNEAQ (reference sequence). This chain's CDR3 is CTSLPWGSGTGELFF. CDR3 DNA: TGTACAAGCCTCCCTTGGGGTAGCGGCACCGGGGAGCTGTTTTTT.

With regard to this clone: The identical CDR3 is also encoded by other nucleotide sequences in the sample. The rearrangement links TRBV4-1 to TRBJ1-1; 8 nucleotides agree with TRBD1. The germline gives CDR1 MGHRA, CDR2 YSYEKL. The CDR3 has 15 amino acids. The J segment lost 3 bases and the V segment lost 1 base, leaving 4 bases of the junction unmatched. The CDR3 is CASSQGQGADTEAFF. The CDR3 nucleotides are TGCGCCAGCAGCCAAGGCCAGGGGGCAGACACTGAAGCTTTCTTT.

The chain uses TRBV29-1 and TRBJ2-6, with TRBD1 identical over 7 bases. Germline V gene data show CDR1 as SQVTM and CDR2 as ANQGSEA. The CDR3 is 16 residues long. V lost 4 bases, J lost 0 bases, and 6 bases stayed unmatched. CDR3 bases: TGCAGCGTTGCTGAGACAGGGACCTCTGGGGCCAACGTCCTGACTTTC. The encoded protein is CSVAETGTSGANVLTF.

In this sample, this clone turned up once. As DNA, the CDR3 is TGTGCCAGCAGCCAGGATAGCGGGAGTTACAATGAGCAGTTCTTC. Translated: CASSQDSGSYNEQFF. V and J are TRBV14 and TRBJ2-1; TRBD2 matches at 9 bases. Germline CDR1 SGHDN, CDR2 FVKESK. This CDR3 region has 15 residues. Trimming removed 3 bases from V and 4 bases from J; junction bases left unmatched: 4.

The chain links TRBV5-1 to TRBJ2-7; 10 bases are shared with TRBD2. The CDR3 covers 15 residues. With V trimmed by 2 bases and J by 8 bases, 10 bases remained unmatched. The germline V gene encodes CDR1 SGHRS and CDR2 YFSETQ. The CDR3 nucleotides read TGCGCCAGCAGCTTAGGGGGACTAGCGTCCTCAAAGCAGTACTTC. Its translation is CASSLGGLASSKQYF.

This chain connects TRBV2 to TRBJ2-2; 9 nucleotides match TRBD2. There are 18 residues in the CDR3. V lost 10 bases to trimming and J lost 6 bases; unmatched junction nucleotides: 21. Germline V CDR1 and CDR2: SNHLY, FYNNEI. This chain's CDR3 is CATSRRSPSGVGSGELFF. In DNA, the CDR3 is TGTGCCACGTCACGCCGTTCGCCTAGCGGGGTAGGATCCGGGGAGCTGTTTTTT.

The chain links TRBV29-1 to TRBJ2-7; TRBD1 matches 7 bases. This CDR3 region has 14 residues. Germline trimming cut 7 bases from V and 6 bases from J; bases unmatched to any gene: 15. Per the germline V gene, CDR1 is SQVTM and CDR2 is ANQGSEA. The DNA for the CDR3 is TGCAGCGCAAGAGGACGTGAGGGGGCAGGCGAGCAGTACTTC. This translates into CSARGREGAGEQYF.

CDR3 DNA: TGTGCCAGCAGCCAACCCTCAAACCGCGGAGGTCGGGAGACCCAGTACTTC. Translation gives CASSQPSNRGGRETQYF. The rearrangement joins TRBV3-1 (or the pseudogene TRBV3-2) to TRBJ2-5; D possibly corresponds to TRBD2 (5 bases). Germline-derived CDR1 and CDR2 are LGHDT and YNNKEL (reference sequence). The V end lost 2 bases, the J end lost 5 bases, and 21 bases lay between the germline ends. The length of the CDR3 is 17 residues.

V is TRBV20-1 and J is TRBJ2-1, with 12 bases aligning to TRBD2. The CDR3 runs 18 residues. Germline trimming cut 3 bases from V and 1 base from J; bases unmatched to any gene: 10. Germline assignment: CDR1 DFQATT and CDR2 SNEGSKA (reference sequence). The chain's CDR3 is CSASALAGGPGSYNEQFF. CDR3 in DNA: TGCAGTGCTAGTGCCCTAGCGGGGGGGCCGGGGTCCTACAATGAGCAGTTCTTC.

The genes are TRBV5-5 and TRBJ2-3; no definite D call. Germline V gives CDR1 SGHKS, CDR2 YYEKEE (reference sequence). The V gene lost 4 bases and the J gene lost 0 bases, with 9 bases spanning the gap. The CDR3 runs 14 residues. The CDR3 spells CASSHQTSTDTQYF. Written as DNA, the CDR3 is TGTGCCAGCAGCCACCAGACTAGCACAGATACGCAGTATTTT. The full variable domain, rest sourced from reference TRBV5-5 and TRBJ2-3, is DAGVTQSPTHLIKTRGQQVTLRCSPISGHKSVSWYQQVLGQGPQFIFQYYEKEERGRGNFPDRFSARQFPNYSSELNVNALLLGDSALYLCASSHQTSTDTQYFGPGTRLTVL.

The chain links TRBV5-4 to TRBJ2-2; 10 positions match TRBD1. CDR3 length: 17 amino acids. Germline-derived CDR1 and CDR2 are SGHNT and YYREEE (reference sequence). V lost 3 bases to trimming and J lost 6 bases; unmatched junction nucleotides: 11. This chain's CDR3 is CASSSGQGNYGAGELFF. The CDR3 nucleotides read TGTGCCAGCAGCTCGGGACAGGGGAACTACGGGGCCGGGGAGCTGTTTTTT.